This T cell receptor beta chain came from a study of shared clonotypes between healthy human individuals. The CDR3 has 16 residues. Trimming shortened V by 0 bases and J by 0 bases, and 9 bases separated the two germline ends. Germline V gene lookup returns CDR1 SGHKS and CDR2 YYEKEE (reference sequence). Profiling relied on immunoSEQ multiplex PCR, and the TCRdb table lists in-frame clones only, not all of them. The sample has around 1.4 million clones; around 98.5% are singletons. V gene TRBV5-5 combines with J gene TRBJ1-4; D gene uncertain. The clonotype was recovered from a man aged 25-45 years in good health. The specimen was naive CD4+ T cells sorted from blood. Subset defined: CD45RA+ positively selected. CDR3 DNA sequence: TGTGCCAGCAGCTTGGTATTCGGCACAACTAATGAAAAACTGTTTTTT. Its protein product is CASSLVFGTTNEKLFF.